This section outlines one T cell receptor beta chain sequence together with its context. CDR1 and CDR2 (germline): SGHNT, YYREEE (reference sequence). The CDR3 loop spans 14 amino acids. The V gene lost 2 bases and the J gene lost 2 bases, with 10 bases spanning the gap. The source of the sample is a study of T cell changes during pregnancy in multiple sclerosis. Produced via immunoSEQ multiplex PCR; TCRdb's table is partial and in-frame only. The sample holds around 40,000 clones; about 91% are singletons and the top ten take around 0.8%. The sample in question was CD4+ T cells from peripheral blood mononuclear cells, obtained in the third trimester of pregnancy. V is TRBV5-4 and J is TRBJ1-2; D remains unclear. The source is a female donor with multiple sclerosis, enrolled in a pregnancy study. The CDR3 DNA reads TGTGCCAGCAGCTTCGGGGAACAGAACTATGGCTACACCTTC. This sequence encodes CASSFGEQNYGYTF. Together with reference TRBV5-4 and TRBJ1-2, the CDR3 gives the full variable domain: ETGVTQSPTHLIKTRGQQVTLRCSSQSGHNTVSWYQQALGQGPQFIFQYYREEENGRGNFPPRFSGLQFPNYSSELNVNALELDDSALYLCASSFGEQNYGYTFGSGTRLTVV.